These 12 T cell receptor beta chains were sequenced from one sample in a study of human T cells and chemical hapten exposure. Stated time point: patch test 2, 6 weeks after DPC sensitization. Documented treatment: therapeutic diphenylcyclopropenone sensitization with weekly scalp DPC. TCRdb re-analysed the RACE reads in MiXCR, keeping a single row per CDR3 protein. This sample carries roughly 140,000 distinct CDR3 sequences, about 12% of them seen once, and the ten largest clones take 1.2% to 1.5%. The sample in question was whole blood, obtained in connection with sensitization to the hapten diphenylcyclopropenone (DPC). These receptors all come from a woman aged 45-59 years with alopecia areata. Some clones in this sample may be carry-over from other donors' samples.

This clonotype was detected a few times. This chain uses TRBV3-1 with TRBJ1-1; D remains ambiguous. Germline-derived CDR1 and CDR2 are LGHDT and YNNKEL (reference sequence). Deletions cut 1 base from V and 1 base from J, with 4 bases between. The CDR3 runs 13 residues. This CDR3 reads CASSQARNTEAFF. The CDR3 nucleotides are TGTGCCAGCAGCCAAGCGCGGAACACTGAAGCTTTCTTT.

The table lists this clonotype with many counts. The chain employs TRBV18 and TRBJ2-5, with D hard to call. V was pared by 0 bases and J by 5 bases, with 4 bases between. Germline V gene sequence: CDR1 KGHSH, CDR2 LQKENI. CDR3 length equals 12 residues. The CDR3 is CASSPPGETQYF. The CDR3 nucleotides are TGTGCCAGCTCACCACCGGGGGAGACCCAGTACTTC.

The gene calls are TRBV7-2 and TRBJ2-3; D is unresolved. The V and J ends lost 1 base and 0 bases respectively, with 8 bases between them. The germline V gene has CDR1 SGHTA and CDR2 FQGNSA. The CDR3 totals 15 residues. The CDR3 reads CASSLDRRSTDTQYF. In DNA form, the CDR3 reads TGTGCCAGCAGCTTAGATAGACGGAGCACAGATACGCAGTATTTT.

The table lists this clonotype with many counts. CDR3 region: CASSLAGAHSNQPQHF. Written as DNA, the CDR3 is TGTGCCAGCAGCTTGGCAGGGGCGCATAGCAATCAGCCCCAGCATTTT. The rearrangement uses TRBV5-5 and TRBJ1-5, with D perhaps matching TRBD1 (6 bases). From germline, CDR1 is SGHKS and CDR2 YYEKEE (reference sequence). V was pared by 0 bases and J by 0 bases, with 10 bases between. The CDR3 runs to 16 residues.

This chain links TRBV27 with TRBJ1-4, with D maybe TRBD1 (5 bases). Germline V lookup: CDR1 MNHEY, CDR2 SMNVEV (reference sequence). V dropped 5 bases and J dropped 6 bases, with 13 bases sitting between them. This CDR3 is 14 amino acids long. CDR3 residues: CASSGTGGDEKLFF. Here the CDR3 DNA reads TGTGCCAGCAGTGGGACCGGGGGGGATGAAAAACTGTTTTTT.

The CDR3 sequence: CASSRLGGQGEQYF. For the CDR3, the DNA is TGTGCCAGCAGCCGGTTGGGGGGGCAGGGCGAGCAGTACTTC. This chain connects TRBV12-3 or TRBV12-4 to TRBJ2-7; D possibly corresponds to TRBD2 (7 bases). Trimming pared 6 bases from V and 6 bases from J, leaving 18 bases between. The CDR3 extends over 14 amino acids.

A remark on this clonotype: The junction differs from germline at one of its ends, possibly a read error. The chain carries TRBV14 and TRBJ1-3; D uncertain. This CDR3 has 14 amino acids. Germline CDR1 SGHDN, CDR2 FVKESK. The CDR3 sequence: CASSQYSSENTIYF. CDR3 in DNA: TGTGCCAGCAGCCAATATAGCTCTGAAAACACCATATATTTT.

The gene calls are TRBV5-1 and TRBJ2-7; 14 bases fit TRBD2. Trimming at V came to 3 bases and at J to 4 bases, leaving 9 bases not matched to a gene. There are 17 residues in the CDR3. Germline CDR1 reads SGHRS; CDR2 reads YFSETQ. The CDR3 DNA reads as TGCGCCAGCAGCTCAACGACTAGCGGGAGGGCCGGGTACGAGCAGTACTTC. Protein sequence: CASSSTTSGRAGYEQYF.

The chain recombines TRBV4-3 with TRBJ1-5, with TRBD1 as a possible D gene (5 bases). V dropped 0 bases and J dropped 4 bases, with 10 bases sitting between them. Germline CDR1 reads LGHNA; CDR2 reads YSLEER. CDR3 length: 15 amino acids. CDR3 sequence (DNA): TGCGCCAGCAGCCAAGAACGGGGCCGGAATCAGCCCCAGCATTTT. Translated: CASSQERGRNQPQHF.

This clonotype was recorded at least ten times. The chain couples TRBV28 to TRBJ2-3; D call uncertain. The CDR3 extends over 14 amino acids. V lost 9 bases, J lost 0 bases, and 13 bases lay in between. CDR1 is MDHEN and CDR2 is SYDVKM in the germline V gene. CDR3 protein: CASRMTSSTDTQYF. The CDR3 nucleotides are TGTGCCAGTCGGATGACGTCTAGCACAGATACGCAGTATTTT.

The chain is built from TRBV20-1 and TRBJ1-2; no reliable D call. This CDR3 comprises 12 residues. V dropped 0 bases and J dropped 13 bases, with 15 bases sitting between them. Germline V gene sequence: CDR1 DFQATT, CDR2 SNEGSKA (reference sequence). The CDR3 nucleotides read TGCAGTGCTAGAGACCTCCCCCCGGCGGTCACCTTC. It encodes CSARDLPPAVTF.

The chain uses TRBV3-1 and TRBJ1-1; no reliable D call. The CDR3 sequence is 14 residues long. Germline V gene data show CDR1 as LGHDT and CDR2 as YNNKEL (reference sequence). Trimming left V 1 base short and J 4 bases short, with 10 bases between. This chain's CDR3 is CASSQAASSTEAFF. For the CDR3, the DNA is TGTGCCAGCAGCCAAGCTGCTAGCAGCACTGAAGCTTTCTTT.